This is a list of T cell receptor beta chains from one sample in a study of siplizumab effects on memory and regulatory T cells. Only in-frame clones appear in the TCRdb table, and some are missing; sequencing was by immunoSEQ multiplex PCR. The sample has 60,000 to 70,000 clones; over 70% are singletons. The sample comprised Tregs sorted from blood. Source of these receptors: a human donor in good health. The CDR3 runs from the conserved cysteine through the conserved F or W. The D gene is left open where the match is weak. Rows may omit the clone size; those that give it use once, few, many or a size class.

d_call	v_call	cdr3_length	j_call	clone_size	cdr3_nt	cdr3_aa
-	TRBV5-8	15	TRBJ2-6	-	TGTGCCAGCAGCTTGTTTAAATCTGGGGCCAACGTCCTGACTTTC	CASSLFKSGANVLTF
-	TRBV15	16	TRBJ2-7	-	TGTGCCACCAGCAGAGATTTTGCGGGATATCCCTACGAGCAGTACTTC	CATSRDFAGYPYEQYF
-	TRBV28	11	TRBJ2-7	once	TGTGCCAGCAGCCCCGGGTACGAGCAGTACTTC	CASSPGYEQYF
TRBD1	TRBV5-6	14	TRBJ1-4	-	TGTGCCAGCAGCACCGGACAGGGGGGTGAAAAACTGTTTTTT	CASSTGQGGEKLFF
-	TRBV19	14	TRBJ1-5	-	TGTGCCAGTAGTATCGGACGGACGAATCAGCCCCAGCATTTT	CASSIGRTNQPQHF
TRBD1	TRBV14	17	TRBJ1-4	once	TGTGCCAGCAGCCAAGGCCCGGGTGGGGACAGGGGTGGAAAACTGTTTTTT	CASSQGPGGDRGGKLFF
TRBD2	TRBV6-4	14	TRBJ2-1	-	TGTGCCAGCAGTTCTACGACTAGCGCGAATGAGCAGTTCTTC	CASSSTTSANEQFF
-	TRBV12-5	14	TRBJ1-1	-	TGTGCTAGTGGTTTGGGGGCTAGGGGGACTGAAGCTTTCTTT	CASGLGARGTEAFF
-	TRBV6-5	13	TRBJ1-5	-	TGTGCCAGCAGTGAATGGGGCAATCAGCCCCAGCATTTT	CASSEWGNQPQHF
-	TRBV15	11	TRBJ2-4	-	TGTGCCACCAGCACCAAAAACATTCAGTACTTC	CATSTKNIQYF
TRBD1	TRBV5-4	16	TRBJ2-2	-	TGTGCCAGCAGCCCGACGGACAGGACGAACACCGGGGAGCTGTTTTTT	CASSPTDRTNTGELFF
-	TRBV5-6	13	TRBJ1-5	-	TGTGCCAGCAGCTTGCGGGGGGATCGGCCCCAGCATTTT	CASSLRGDRPQHF
TRBD2	TRBV9	16	TRBJ2-1	once	TGTGCCAGCAGCGTAGCGGGACTAGCGGGAGCCAGTGAGCAGTTCTTC	CASSVAGLAGASEQFF
TRBD2	TRBV6-5	14	TRBJ2-1	-	TGTGCCAGCGGGGCCGGGGGGGCCTACAATGAGCAGTTCTTC	CASGAGGAYNEQFF
-	TRBV19	14	TRBJ1-1	-	TGTGCCAGTAGCCAGTTTGCGGGGTCGGCTGAAGCTTTCTTT	CASSQFAGSAEAFF
-	TRBV28	14	TRBJ1-1	-	TGTGCCAGCAGTCACCTCGGGGAGCGGACTGAAGCTTTCTTT	CASSHLGERTEAFF
-	TRBV5-1	14	TRBJ1-5	once	TGCGCCAGCAGCTTGAGCGGGTTTAATCAGCCCCAGCATTTT	CASSLSGFNQPQHF
-	TRBV5-1	15	TRBJ2-1	few	TGCGCCAGCAGCTTGCGCCTAGCGCTAAACAATGAGCAGTTCTTC	CASSLRLALNNEQFF
-	TRBV30	14	TRBJ2-6	-	TGTGCCTGGAATCCGAGCTCTGGGGCCAACGTCCTGACTTTC	CAWNPSSGANVLTF
-	TRBV28	11	TRBJ1-3	-	TGTGCCACCGTTGTCCGGAACACCATATATTTT	CATVVRNTIYF
-	TRBV21-1	10	TRBJ1-5	-	TGTGCCAGCAGAAATCAGCCCCAGCATTTT	CASRNQPQHF
-	TRBV6-5	12	TRBJ2-7	-	TGTGCCAGCAGTTACAGGGGTTACGAGCAGTACTTC	CASSYRGYEQYF
TRBD2	TRBV7-2	14	TRBJ2-1	-	TGTGCCAGCAGCTTACTAGCGGGAGGCCACGAGCAGTTCTTC	CASSLLAGGHEQFF
TRBD2	TRBV19	17	TRBJ2-7	-	TGTGCCAGTAGTATAGGATTCAGCGGGGCCTTGGCCTACGAGCAGTACTTC	CASSIGFSGALAYEQYF
-	TRBV11-2	14	TRBJ2-1	-	TGTGCCAGCAGCCCAGGACGGACATTAAATGAGCAGTTCTTC	CASSPGRTLNEQFF
-	TRBV6-5	13	TRBJ1-2	-	TGTGCCAGCAGTTACGGGGCAGATGGTGGCTACACCTTC	CASSYGADGGYTF
TRBD2	TRBV19	16	TRBJ2-3	-	TGTGCCAGTAGTATCGTTACCGGACTAGGGATGGATACGCAGTATTTT	CASSIVTGLGMDTQYF
TRBD2	TRBV7-9	17	TRBJ2-2	-	TGTGCCAGCAGCTGGGATAGCGGGAAGGGTAGCACCGGGGAGCTGTTTTTT	CASSWDSGKGSTGELFF
TRBD1	TRBV5-1	13	TRBJ2-4	-	TGCGCCAGCAGTCGGGACAGGGCGAACATTCAGTACTTC	CASSRDRANIQYF